One T cell receptor beta chain is described in this entry. Its antigen is as yet unknown. The protocol was immunoSEQ multiplex PCR, while the TCRdb copy is restricted to in-frame clones and leaves out a portion. This sample yields roughly 2.5 million clones, of which more than 80% are seen a single time; 0.11% to 0.15% belongs to the top ten. The CDR3 is 15 residues long. Unmatched junction bases numbered 5, after V lost 4 bases and J lost 3 bases. Per the germline V gene, CDR1 is LNHDA and CDR2 is SQIVND (reference sequence). The data were obtained in a study of shared clonotypes between healthy human individuals. Overall study findings and caveats: Of the naive CD4 clonotypes, roughly 5% were shared across several donors.

V gene TRBV19 combines with J gene TRBJ2-2, with 7 bases lining up with TRBD1. The source of this sequence is a man between 18 and 29 years old in good health. Input material: naive CD4+ T cells sorted from blood. Subset denoted: CD45RA+ positively selected. The CDR3 nucleotides are TGTGCCAGTAGTAGACAGGGTGGGGACACCGGGGAGCTGTTTTTT. This translates into CASSRQGGDTGELFF.